These 8 T cell receptor beta chains were sequenced from one sample in a study of T cell responses to AZD1222 COVID-19 vaccine. Profiled with immunoSEQ multiplex PCR; TCRdb holds only in-frame clones, not every one. The table lists about 85,000 clones, 70% to 90% of them singletons. This sample comprised peripheral blood, obtained on day 0 of AZD1222 vaccination. The receptor set was obtained from an adult in good health.

The chain couples TRBV5-1 to TRBJ1-1; D unclear. CDR3 length: 14 amino acids. From germline, CDR1 is SGHRS and CDR2 YFSETQ. Deletions cut 1 base from V and 1 base from J, with 8 bases between. The CDR3 spells CASSLNRANTEAFF. CDR3 DNA sequence: TGCGCCAGCAGCTTGAACCGGGCGAACACTGAAGCTTTCTTT. Based on the CDR3 plus reference TRBV5-1 and TRBJ1-1, the full variable domain is KAGVTQTPRYLIKTRGQQVTLSCSPISGHRSVSWYQQTPGQGLQFLFEYFSETQRNKGNFPGRFSGRQFSNSRSEMNVSTLELGDSALYLCASSLNRANTEAFFGQGTRLTVV.

The V gene is TRBV6-2 or TRBV6-3, the J gene TRBJ1-1; 7 bases are shared with TRBD1. Germline CDR1 and CDR2: MNHEY and SVGEGT. The length of the CDR3 is 14 residues. Germline trimming cut 4 bases from V and 0 bases from J; bases unmatched to any gene: 2. This chain's CDR3 is CASSSTGMNTEAFF. The CDR3 region has the DNA TGTGCCAGCAGTTCGACAGGGATGAACACTGAAGCTTTCTTT.

The table lists this clone with a few counts. The V call is TRBV7-9, the J call TRBJ2-7, with D possibly being TRBD2 (6 bases). This CDR3 is 14 amino acids long. Germline values: CDR1 SEHNR, CDR2 FQNEAQ (reference sequence). V was trimmed by 1 base and J by 2 bases, leaving 9 bases between them. CDR3: CASSLGTTAYEQYF. The CDR3 DNA follows: TGTGCCAGCAGCTTAGGGACTACGGCCTACGAGCAGTACTTC.

The J gene is TRBJ1-2, the V gene TRBV6-4; D unclear. The germline gives CDR1 MRHNA, CDR2 SNTAGT. The CDR3 loop spans 13 amino acids. V dropped 0 bases and J dropped 5 bases, with 7 bases sitting between them. The CDR3 is CASSDSPGYGYTF. The CDR3 coding sequence is TGTGCCAGCAGTGACTCACCAGGTTATGGCTACACCTTC.

This clone was detected only a few times. The CDR3 DNA follows: TGCGCCAGCAGCCAGGACCCCTGGGCTCGGCAAGAGACCCAGTACTTC. Its translation is CASSQDPWARQETQYF. This chain connects TRBV4-3 to TRBJ2-5; no definite D call. V was clipped by 3 bases and J by 2 bases, with 16 bases between them. Germline CDR1 reads LGHNA; CDR2 reads YSLEER. The CDR3 totals 16 residues.

The CDR3 loop reads CASSLGGLAGAIVYNEQFF. CDR3 nucleotide sequence: TGTGCCAGCAGTTTAGGGGGACTAGCGGGGGCTATCGTCTACAATGAGCAGTTCTTC. The chain combines TRBV27 with TRBJ2-1; 14 bases agree with TRBD2. The germline V gene has CDR1 MNHEY and CDR2 SMNVEV (reference sequence). Trimming cost V 2 bases and J 3 bases; bases outside gene matches: 9. This CDR3 comprises 19 residues.

This clone has just one count. The chain recombines TRBV4-1 with TRBJ1-5; D is undetermined. The V end lost 2 bases, the J end lost 2 bases, and 4 bases lay between the germline ends. The CDR3 is 13 amino acids. Germline CDR1 reads MGHRA; CDR2 reads YSYEKL. The CDR3 bases are TGCGCCAGCAGCCAACAGGGCAATCAGCCCCAGCATTTT. Translated, it gives CASSQQGNQPQHF.

The V and J genes are TRBV24-1 and TRBJ2-1, with D possibly TRBD1 on 6 matching bases. CDR1 and CDR2 from the germline V gene are KGHDR and SFDVKD. Trimming took 6 bases from V and 7 from J, leaving 15 bases between them. The CDR3 has 14 amino acids. CDR3 nucleotides: TGTGCCACCAGTAACAGGGAGACTTGGAATGAGCAGTTCTTC. This encodes CATSNRETWNEQFF.